This T cell receptor beta chain comes out of a study of CD8 T cells in ankylosing spondylitis. V lost 2 bases, J lost 5 bases, and 18 bases stayed unmatched. CDR1 and CDR2 (germline): SGHAT, FQDESV (reference sequence). CDR3 length: 19 residues. Using quantitative 5'-RACE with molecular barcodes, the authors made TCR beta libraries. From the 5' RACE reads, TCRdb called clonotypes with MiXCR, one entry per CDR3 protein. The sample carries around 300,000 distinct CDR3 sequences, roughly 15% recorded once. Study results and caveats: Prior work had noted some motif variants in reactive arthritis blood and synovial fluid. As for the disease-linked clones, they showed a CD8+ phenotype and occurred at relatively low frequencies in peripheral blood. Seemingly distinctive of ankylosing spondylitis blood was a TCR beta motif formed by eight highly homologous variants.

In its sample, this clonotype was seen a few times. The antigen remains undetermined. The chain joins TRBV11-1 to TRBJ2-3; 8 bases agree with TRBD2. This TCR came from a male donor with ankylosing spondylitis or in good health (not recorded which). The sequencing input was blood, either unsorted or a sorted T cell fraction (not recorded which). This chain's CDR3 is CASSLIPLRGGTGKDTQYF. CDR3 nucleotides: TGTGCCAGCAGCTTAATCCCTCTACGGGGGGGAACCGGAAAAGATACGCAGTATTTT.